The T cell receptor beta chain under discussion was sequenced for a study of PD-1 blockade in mismatch repair-deficient tumors. The protocol was immunoSEQ multiplex PCR, while the TCRdb copy is restricted to in-frame clones and leaves out a portion. The sample lists tens of thousands of clones; over 75% were seen once. Trimming stripped 6 bases from V and 2 bases from J, with 11 bases between. Germline assignment: CDR1 MNHNS and CDR2 SASEGT. The CDR3 spans 13 residues. The rearrangement links TRBV6-1 to TRBJ2-7; D may be TRBD2 (6 bases). The sequence was collected from an adult with mismatch repair-deficient cancer. The sequencing here drew on peripheral blood, taken 12 weeks after starting pembrolizumab. The CDR3 nucleotides read TGTGCCAGCAGCACGGAGCGGGCCTACGAGCAGTACTTC. It codes for CASSTERAYEQYF.